This paragraph reports one T cell receptor (beta chain). The target antigen is unknown. Germline lookup yields CDR1 SGDLS and CDR2 YYNGEE. The germline V and J ends were trimmed by 1 base and 2 bases, with 6 bases remaining between them. The CDR3 has 13 amino acids. This entry comes from a study of cytomegalovirus exposure and HLA in healthy donors. Broader study findings: In an earlier analysis, about 87% or about 30%: the productive usage of most TCR beta V segments. Most CMV-associated TCR beta chains appeared HLA-restricted in a later analysis.

Vbeta (60) and Jbeta (13) primers were used in the PCR. TCRdb's table, derived via immunoSEQ multiplex PCR, lists solely in-frame clones and lacks some. The table shows more than 130,000 clones, with 60% to 80% occurring only once. This chain connects TRBV9 to TRBJ2-5; D perhaps matches TRBD1 (6 bases). Input material: PBMCs. The sequence came from a woman aged 45-65 years in good health and CMV-seronegative. The CDR3 nucleotides read TGTGCCAGCAGCGTACAGGGGCAAGAGACCCAGTACTTC. Its protein product is CASSVQGQETQYF.